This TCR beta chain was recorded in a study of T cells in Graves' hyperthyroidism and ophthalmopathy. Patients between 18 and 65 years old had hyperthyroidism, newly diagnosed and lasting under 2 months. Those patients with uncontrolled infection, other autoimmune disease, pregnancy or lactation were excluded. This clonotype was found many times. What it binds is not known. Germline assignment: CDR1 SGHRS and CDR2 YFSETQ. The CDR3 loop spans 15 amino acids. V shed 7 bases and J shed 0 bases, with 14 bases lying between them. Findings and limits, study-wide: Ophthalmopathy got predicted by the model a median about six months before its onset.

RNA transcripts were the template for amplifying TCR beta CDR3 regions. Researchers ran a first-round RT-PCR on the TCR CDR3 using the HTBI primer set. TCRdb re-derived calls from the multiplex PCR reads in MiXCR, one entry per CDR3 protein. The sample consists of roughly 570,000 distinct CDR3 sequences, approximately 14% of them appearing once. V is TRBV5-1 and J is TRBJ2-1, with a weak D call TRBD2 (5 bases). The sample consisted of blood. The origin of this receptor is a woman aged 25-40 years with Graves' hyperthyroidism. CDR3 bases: TGCGCCAGCCGACCTCTAGGGAGCTCCTACAATGAGCAGTTCTTC. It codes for CASRPLGSSYNEQFF.